The subject of this entry is one TCR beta chain. The CDR3 spans 14 residues. Germline CDR1 reads MNHEY; CDR2 reads SVGEGT. The V gene end was trimmed by 4 bases and the J gene end by 9 bases; junction bases not matched to a gene: 7. In the original analysis: Estimated nucleated cell counts came from reference gene primer amplification. The table came from immunoSEQ multiplex PCR; TCRdb's copy has only in-frame clones and leaves some out. That table supplies the V and J calls and clone size; D and trimming were determined from the DNA. The data show 95,000 to 100,000 clones, roughly nine tenths seen once. The data stem from a study of blood T cell repertoires in COVID-19. At the level of the study: Donors in the United States, Italy and Spain gave samples during acute or convalescent COVID-19. T cells, B-cell-depleted T cells, or PBMCs provided the cDNA or gDNA that served as material.

The sequenced sample consisted of peripheral blood. The TCR sequence derives from a man aged 50 to 60 with acute or convalescent COVID-19. V is TRBV6-2 or TRBV6-3 and J is TRBJ2-1; 9 bases line up with TRBD2. The CDR3 is CASSLAGVPSEQFF. Here the CDR3 DNA reads TGTGCCAGCAGTTTAGCGGGGGTTCCCTCTGAGCAGTTCTTC.